What follows are 27 T cell receptor beta chains derived from one specimen sequenced in a study of Graves' ophthalmopathy and Graves' hyperthyroidism. RNA transcripts served as template for amplifying TCR beta CDR3 sequences. The library came from an HTBI-primed first-round RT-PCR and a second-round multiplex PCR. TCRdb recomputed calls from the multiplex PCR reads with MiXCR, one row per CDR3 protein. The sample shows hundreds of thousands of distinct CDR3 sequences, about 16% of them seen only once. Sequencing used peripheral blood. The receptors stem from a woman between 18 and 30 years old with stable Graves' hyperthyroidism.

This clonotype has a count of ten or more. This chain uses TRBV5-1 with TRBJ2-7; 8 nucleotides line up with TRBD2. After removal of 0 bases from V and 3 bases from J, the junction contained 5 bases not matched to a gene. CDR3 length: 15 residues. The germline V gene has CDR1 SGHRS and CDR2 YFSETQ. CDR3: CASSLDGGAVYEQYF. CDR3 bases: TGCGCCAGCAGCTTGGACGGGGGGGCCGTCTACGAGCAGTACTTC.

Ten or more counts support this clonotype. The chain couples TRBV6-5 to TRBJ2-5, with no clear D. Trimming shortened V by 4 bases and J by 5 bases, and 14 bases separated the two germline ends. The germline gives CDR1 MNHEY, CDR2 SVGAGI. The CDR3 loop spans 14 amino acids. CDR3 sequence reads: CASSLYYPAETQYF. Here the CDR3 DNA reads TGTGCCAGCAGTTTGTATTATCCTGCGGAGACCCAGTACTTC.

This clonotype occurred many times. The chain couples TRBV27 to TRBJ1-1; unclear D gene. The V end was cut by 5 bases, the J end by 7 bases, with 20 bases between. Germline V gene sequence: CDR1 MNHEY, CDR2 SMNVEV (reference sequence). The CDR3 has 15 amino acids. The CDR3 is CASSLHWTLRLEAFF. Written as DNA, the CDR3 is TGTGCCAGCAGTCTTCACTGGACCTTAAGACTTGAAGCTTTCTTT.

There are many counts of this clonotype. The V and J genes are TRBV20-1 and TRBJ1-1; D is perhaps TRBD1 (5 bases). The CDR3 loop spans 14 amino acids. From germline, CDR1 is DFQATT and CDR2 SNEGSKA (reference sequence). V was cut by 0 bases and J by 2 bases, with 10 bases left in between. The CDR3: CSARDQGGNTEAFF. The CDR3 DNA is TGCAGTGCTAGAGATCAGGGTGGCAACACTGAAGCTTTCTTT.

This clonotype showed up many times. This chain uses TRBV11-1 with TRBJ1-2; D call uncertain. V gave up 1 base and J gave up 7 bases, with 10 bases separating them. Germline V gene sequence: CDR1 SGHAT, CDR2 FQDESV (reference sequence). This CDR3 has 13 residues. The chain's CDR3 is CASSLEVGVGYTF. In DNA, the CDR3 is TGTGCCAGCAGCTTAGAAGTGGGCGTTGGCTACACCTTC. The whole variable domain, remainder taken from reference TRBV11-1 and TRBJ1-2, is EAEVAQSPRYKITEKSQAVAFWCDPISGHATLYWYRQILGQGPELLVQFQDESVVDDSQLPKDRFSAERLKGVDSTLKIQPAELGDSAMYLCASSLEVGVGYTFGSGTRLTVV.

This clonotype showed up many times. The chain employs TRBV19 and TRBJ1-2, with D uncertain. The CDR3 length is 13 residues. Trimming took off 4 bases at V and 6 bases at J, with 12 bases between the two ends. Germline lookup yields CDR1 LNHDA and CDR2 SQIVND (reference sequence). The DNA for the CDR3 is TGTGCCAGTAGTAGGACGCAGGCCAATGGCTACACCTTC. Protein sequence: CASSRTQANGYTF.

This clonotype was found many times. The V gene is TRBV6-1, the J gene TRBJ2-7, with D unclear. Germline V lookup: CDR1 MNHNS, CDR2 SASEGT. This CDR3 has 13 residues. Trimming left V 4 bases short and J 1 base short, with 8 bases between. CDR3 DNA: TGTGCCAGCAGTGTAACGGAATCCTACGAGCAGTACTTC. It translates to CASSVTESYEQYF.

This clonotype was counted many times. V usage is TRBV29-1 and J usage is TRBJ2-2; D gene ambiguous. The CDR3 runs to 11 residues. With 4 bases removed from V and 6 bases from J, the gap between germline ends came to 6 bases. Germline assignment: CDR1 SQVTM and CDR2 ANQGSEA. DNA for the CDR3: TGCAGCGTTGTTCGTTCCGGGGAGCTGTTTTTT. Its protein product is CSVVRSGELFF.

This clonotype has ten or more counts. V and J are TRBV11-2 and TRBJ1-1, with 9 bases identical to TRBD1. Germline loops: CDR1 SGHAT, CDR2 FQNNGV. The trim removed 3 bases at V and 3 bases at J, leaving 8 bases unmatched. The CDR3 has 16 residues. CDR3 sequence: CASSFTPRQGDTEAFF. The DNA of the CDR3 is TGTGCCAGCAGCTTTACACCACGACAGGGGGACACTGAAGCTTTCTTT. The full variable domain, in which reference TRBV11-2 and TRBJ1-1 provide the parts outside the CDR3, is EAGVAQSPRYKIIEKRQSVAFWCNPISGHATLYWYQQILGQGPKLLIQFQNNGVVDDSQLPKDRFSAERLKGVDSTLKIQPAKLEDSAVYLCASSFTPRQGDTEAFFGQGTRLTVV.

Ten or more counts support this clonotype. V gene TRBV6-1 combines with J gene TRBJ1-1, with D perhaps TRBD1 (6 bases). The germline V gene encodes CDR1 MNHNS and CDR2 SASEGT. The CDR3 runs to 17 residues. Trimming removed 4 bases from V and 1 base from J, with 19 bases in between. The CDR3, as DNA: TGTGCCAGCAGTGTAGGTACAGGGATTTCCTGGAACACTGAAGCTTTCTTT. Translated, it gives CASSVGTGISWNTEAFF.

In this sample, this clonotype turned up many times. V gene TRBV29-1 combines with J gene TRBJ2-7; D is tentatively TRBD1 or TRBD2 (5 bases each). Trimming took 6 bases from V and 7 from J, leaving 19 bases between them. This CDR3 has 13 residues. Looked up from germline, CDR1 is SQVTM and CDR2 is ANQGSEA. The CDR3 is CSVDKVSRGEQYF. The CDR3 bases are TGCAGCGTAGACAAGGTATCGAGGGGAGAGCAGTACTTC.

In its sample, this clonotype was seen once. The junction departs from the called germline gene at one end, perhaps through a read error. In DNA form, the CDR3 reads TGCGCCAGCCGACGGGACAGGGGAAATAATTCACACCTCCACTTT. Protein product: CASRRDRGNNSHLHF. This chain joins TRBV10-2 and TRBJ1-6, with 10 bases identical to TRBD1. CDR1 and CDR2 from the germline V gene are WSHSY and SAAADI. The CDR3 is made up of 15 amino acids.

This clonotype has at least ten counts. This sequence joins TRBV6-5 and TRBJ2-3, with 8 bases that match TRBD1. Germline lookup yields CDR1 MNHEY and CDR2 SVGAGI. The CDR3 length is 16 residues. V shed 1 base and J 4 bases; nucleotides not matched to a gene: 7. The CDR3 nucleotides read TGTGCCAGCAGTTACTTCCCCGGACAGGGTGCAGATACGCAGTATTTT. Protein product: CASSYFPGQGADTQYF.

This clonotype was detected ten times or more. V and J are TRBV6-1 and TRBJ1-1; tentative D call: TRBD1 (5 bases). The CDR3 extends over 14 amino acids. The ends were cut back, 4 bases at V and 4 bases at J, with 13 bases in the middle. Germline CDR1 reads MNHNS; CDR2 reads SASEGT. The CDR3 is CASSGQGYFTEAFF. The CDR3 coding sequence is TGTGCCAGCAGTGGTCAGGGCTATTTCACTGAAGCTTTCTTT.

As to this clonotype: This could be a read error, since a much larger clone is one nucleotide away. This chain uses TRBV7-6 with TRBJ1-6; 7 bases match TRBD1. This CDR3 region has 16 residues. Germline CDR1 and CDR2: SGHVS and FNYEAQ. For the CDR3, the DNA is TGTGCCAGCAGCTCAGACAGGGCGCGTCGGAATTCACACCTCCACTTT. It is translated as CASSSDRARRNSHLHF.

A remark on this clonotype: A clone one base away is much larger, so this may be a read error. The chain employs TRBV5-1 and TRBJ2-5, with D unresolved. The V gene's germline CDR1 is SGHRS and CDR2 YFSETQ. This CDR3 is built from 11 residues. The CDR3 here is CASSGKETKYF. In DNA form, the CDR3 reads TGCGCCAGCAGTGGAAAAGAGACCAAGTACTTC.

In this sample, this clonotype turned up a few times. A read error may account for a junction end that differs from germline. The chain is built from TRBV7-3 and TRBJ2-2; the match to TRBD1 covers 7 bases. This CDR3 comprises 16 residues. Per the germline V gene, CDR1 is SGHTA and CDR2 is FQGTGA. DNA for the CDR3: TGTGCCAGCAGCAAGGGGGCCGGAATCAACACCGGGGAGCTGGTTTTT. This codes for CASSKGAGINTGELVF.

This clonotype was found a few times. An end of the junction does not agree with germline; a read error may underlie this. The chain carries TRBV12-3 or TRBV12-4 and TRBJ1-5; D is uncertain. The CDR3 length is 14 residues. CDR3 sequence: CASSLASGGQPKHF. The CDR3 DNA reads TGTGCCAGCAGTTTAGCTTCAGGAGGTCAGCCCAAGCATTTT.

This clonotype was detected many times. V is TRBV20-1 and J is TRBJ2-7; 8 bases are shared with TRBD1. This CDR3 is 15 amino acids long. Unmatched junction bases numbered 7, after V lost 0 bases and J lost 3 bases. Germline V gives CDR1 DFQATT, CDR2 SNEGSKA (reference sequence). This chain's CDR3 is CSARDQRTGIYEQYF. As DNA, the CDR3 is TGCAGTGCTAGAGATCAAAGGACAGGGATCTACGAGCAGTACTTC.

This clonotype was seen ten or more times. The chain has TRBV19 and TRBJ1-2, with 11 bases fitting TRBD1. The CDR3 has 16 amino acids. Germline values: CDR1 LNHDA, CDR2 SQIVND (reference sequence). Trimming at V came to 3 bases and at J to 3 bases, leaving 6 bases not matched to a gene. CDR3 nucleotides: TGTGCCAGTAGTATCGGCGGGACAGGGGGTGACTATGGCTACACCTTC. This sequence encodes CASSIGGTGGDYGYTF. Combining the CDR3 with reference TRBV19 and TRBJ1-2 gives the whole variable domain DGGITQSPKYLFRKEGQNVTLSCEQNLNHDAMYWYRQDPGQGLRLIYYSQIVNDFQKGDIAEGYSVSREKKESFPLTVTSAQKNPTAFYLCASSIGGTGGDYGYTFGSGTRLTVV.

This clonotype was detected ten times or more. This chain connects TRBV11-3 to TRBJ1-2; 10 bases line up with TRBD1. There are 14 residues in the CDR3. Trimming at V came to 3 bases and at J to 4 bases, leaving 2 bases not matched to a gene. The germline gives CDR1 SGHNT, CDR2 YENEEA. The CDR3 DNA is TGTGCCAGCAGCTTGGGACAGGGGTTCTATGGCTACACCTTC. This codes for CASSLGQGFYGYTF.

The V and J genes are TRBV7-6 and TRBJ2-2; TRBD2 aligns across 11 bases. V shed 5 bases and J 7 bases; nucleotides not matched to a gene: 6. Germline lookup yields CDR1 SGHVS and CDR2 FNYEAQ. CDR3 length: 15 amino acids. CDR3 loop: CASSLTSGRDGELFF. The CDR3 DNA follows: TGTGCCAGCAGCCTAACTAGCGGGAGAGACGGGGAGCTGTTTTTT.

This clonotype occurred many times. The chain carries TRBV12-3 or TRBV12-4 and TRBJ1-1; D gene uncertain. This CDR3 contains 13 residues. Trimming shortened V by 6 bases and J by 3 bases, and 11 bases separated the two germline ends. DNA of the CDR3: TGTGCCAGCAGACCCCCCGGCTACACTGAAGCTTTCTTT. Protein: CASRPPGYTEAFF.

This clonotype was counted a few times. The chain is built from TRBV19 and TRBJ1-5; 7 nucleotides agree with TRBD1. Germline V CDR1 and CDR2: LNHDA, SQIVND (reference sequence). Germline trimming cut 4 bases from V and 3 bases from J; bases unmatched to any gene: 15. CDR3 length: 18 amino acids. The CDR3 DNA reads as TGTGCCAGTAGTACGTGGACAGGTGAAAAGGGTCCCAATCAGCCCCAGCATTTT. This encodes CASSTWTGEKGPNQPQHF.

This clonotype was recorded at least ten times. The chain employs TRBV10-3 and TRBJ1-2; D is unclear. The CDR3 loop spans 13 amino acids. The germline V gene encodes CDR1 ENHRY and CDR2 SYGVKD. V was trimmed by 6 bases and J by 1 base, leaving 9 bases between them. This CDR3 reads CAIRRHHNYGYTF. CDR3 DNA sequence: TGTGCCATCAGACGTCACCATAACTATGGCTACACCTTC.

This clonotype has ten or more counts. V gene TRBV12-3 or TRBV12-4 combines with J gene TRBJ1-2; weak D call: TRBD1 (6 bases). The ends were cut back, 4 bases at V and 9 bases at J, with 15 bases in the middle. The CDR3 spans 13 residues. DNA of the CDR3: TGTGCCAGCAGTTCCCATAAAACAGGGCGCTACACCTTC. Amino acid sequence: CASSSHKTGRYTF.

This clonotype has ten or more counts. The chain uses TRBV12-3 or TRBV12-4 and TRBJ2-7; 11 bases line up with TRBD1. The ends lost 4 bases at V and 3 bases at J; junction bases unmatched: 5. The CDR3 is made up of 15 amino acids. CDR3 nucleotides: TGTGCCAGCAGTTCGCCGGGACAGGGGGTCTACGAGCAGTACTTC. Amino acid sequence: CASSSPGQGVYEQYF.